Described below is a single T cell receptor beta chain sequence and its context. V shed 6 bases and J shed 3 bases, with 11 bases lying between them. Germline V gives CDR1 SNHLY, CDR2 FYNNEI. The CDR3 loop spans 14 amino acids. Time point given: recipient sample about 28 days before transplant, after cytoreduction. The sample is drawn from a study of T cell clonotyping in hematopoietic cell transplantation. Study-level information: Recipients' pretransplant samples followed cytoreduction.

Assay used: immunoSEQ multiplex PCR; TCRdb lists only in-frame clones, some missing. The repertoire holds 30,000 or so clones, about 80% seen once, with 6% to 7.5% in the top ten. The sequences come from peripheral blood mononuclear cells, collected before stem cell transplant. The chain uses TRBV2 and TRBJ2-2; TRBD1 might be the D (5 bases). The sequence was obtained from a woman aged 25 to 39 with chronic myeloid leukemia. Some clones in this sample may be carry-over from other donors' samples. CDR3 residues: CASRRIGDTGELFF. Here the CDR3 DNA reads TGTGCCAGCAGGCGGATAGGGGACACCGGGGAGCTGTTTTTT.